This T cell receptor beta chain is drawn from a study of shared clonotypes between healthy human individuals. As defined, naive CD8 cells were CD45RO-negative and positively selected for CCR7, with terminally differentiated effector memory CD45RA+ cells excluded. Repertoires were generated with immunoSEQ multiplex PCR, while TCRdb's copy carries only in-frame clones and drops some. The repertoire holds approximately 600,000 clones, about 95% seen once, with approximately 0.12% in the top ten. Germline V gene data show CDR1 as SGHNT and CDR2 as YYREEE (reference sequence). V shed 1 base and J 0 bases; nucleotides not matched to a gene: 11. The CDR3 has 19 amino acids. This clone was recorded once.

This receptor was taken from a woman aged 30 to 39 in good health. This chain joins TRBV5-4 and TRBJ1-5, with 9 bases identical to TRBD1. The sequenced sample was naive CD8+ T cells sorted from blood. The CDR3 nucleotides read TGTGCCAGCAGCTTGTGGACCGGGACAGGGTCTTATAGCAATCAGCCCCAGCATTTT. It codes for CASSLWTGTGSYSNQPQHF.